The rows below give T cell receptor beta chains drawn from one sample of a study of blood T cells in healthy people across ages. TCRdb re-analysed the 5' RACE reads in MiXCR, keeping a single row per CDR3 protein. The sample carries some 1.7 million distinct CDR3 sequences, about 28% recorded once. Sequencing was carried out using blood. These receptors were collected from a woman aged 25 to 39 in good health. CDR3s include the opening cysteine and the closing phenylalanine or tryptophan. D genes are given only for firm matches. The listing skips clone size in some rows; elsewhere it reads once, few, many or a size class.

d_call clone_size j_call v_call cdr3_aa cdr3_nt
. few TRBJ2-3 TRBV29-1 CSAGFSGDTQYF TGCAGCGCGGGATTTTCTGGGGATACGCAGTATTTT
. . TRBJ2-5 TRBV28 CASSDEGTLQETQYF TGTGCCAGCAGTGACGAGGGGACCCTCCAAGAGACCCAGTACTTC
TRBD2 few TRBJ2-1 TRBV20-1 CSASGTSGRALYNEQFF TGCAGTGCTAGTGGGACTAGCGGGAGGGCCTTATACAATGAGCAGTTCTTC
. few TRBJ2-7 TRBV7-2 CASSLGGRGTYEQYF TGTGCCAGCAGCTTAGGGGGCCGGGGTACCTACGAGCAGTACTTC
. . TRBJ2-5 TRBV3-1 CASSQPAGYQETQYF TGTGCCAGCAGCCAACCTGCAGGGTACCAAGAGACCCAGTACTTC
. . TRBJ2-1 TRBV10-3 CAISAGGGETQFF TGTGCCATCAGTGCCGGGGGCGGGGAGACCCAGTTCTTC
. . TRBJ2-5 TRBV6-5 CASSSGPRQETQYF TGTGCCAGCAGTTCGGGACCGCGCCAAGAGACCCAGTACTTC
. few TRBJ2-3 TRBV7-2 CASSQPDWGDTQYF TGTGCCAGCAGCCAACCCGACTGGGGAGATACGCAGTATTTT
. . TRBJ1-2 TRBV20-1 CSASRREGGYTF TGCAGTGCTAGTCGCAGGGAAGGGGGCTACACCTTC
TRBD1 . TRBJ2-1 TRBV6-5 CASSYSTPTGGEQFF TGTGCCAGCAGTTACTCTACTCCTACAGGGGGTGAGCAGTTCTTC
TRBD2 . TRBJ2-1 TRBV6-2/TRBV6-3 CATSNLAGYNEQFF TGTGCCACCTCAAATCTAGCGGGGTACAATGAGCAGTTCTTC
TRBD2 many TRBJ2-7 TRBV29-1 CSAGGEQYF TGCAGCGCGGGAGGGGAGCAGTACTTC
TRBD1 few TRBJ2-7 TRBV28 CASSTTYTGGWYEQYF TGTGCCAGCAGTACAACCTATACAGGGGGGTGGTACGAGCAGTACTTC
. many TRBJ2-1 TRBV7-6 CANQGLAASSYNEQFF TGTGCCAACCAAGGATTAGCGGCCAGCTCCTACAATGAGCAGTTCTTC
. . TRBJ1-4 TRBV4-2 CASSQEGRGFGTNEELFF TGTGCCAGCAGCCAAGAAGGAAGGGGGTTTGGAACTAATGAAGAACTGTTTTTT
TRBD1 . TRBJ2-7 TRBV12-3/TRBV12-4 CASNSPDRAFYEQYF TGTGCCAGCAATTCACCTGACAGGGCATTTTACGAGCAGTACTTC
. once TRBJ2-1 TRBV29-1 CVTRQGGEQFF TGCGTCACGCGGCAGGGGGGTGAGCAGTTCTTC
. . TRBJ1-1 TRBV5-1 CASSLSALTETEAFF TGCGCCAGCAGCTTGTCGGCGTTAACTGAAACTGAAGCTTTCTTT
TRBD1 many TRBJ1-5 TRBV29-1 CSVATGTGYSNQPQHF TGCAGCGTCGCTACTGGGACAGGTTATAGCAATCAGCCCCAGCATTTT
TRBD2 few TRBJ2-1 TRBV20-1 CSANPGLAGVGDYNEQFF TGCAGTGCTAACCCAGGGCTAGCGGGAGTAGGGGACTACAATGAGCAGTTCTTC
TRBD1 . TRBJ1-2 TRBV7-2 CASSSSGGLRYGYTF TGTGCCAGCAGCTCCTCAGGGGGCCTACGCTATGGCTACACCTTC
. . TRBJ2-3 TRBV20-1 CSARSDYSSTDTQYF TGCAGTGCTAGATCGGACTACTCTAGCACAGATACGCAGTATTTT
TRBD1 . TRBJ1-3 TRBV12-3/TRBV12-4 CASSSRGKDSTIYF TGTGCCAGCAGTTCCAGGGGGAAGGATAGCACCATATATTTT
. many TRBJ2-7 TRBV7-2 CASRTGLSDYEQYF TGTGCCAGCAGAACAGGGCTGTCCGACTACGAGCAGTACTTC
. few TRBJ2-1 TRBV5-1 CASSSLLRSSYNEQFF TGCGCCAGCAGCTCATTATTGCGGAGCTCCTACAATGAGCAGTTCTTC
. few TRBJ2-7 TRBV28 CASSLPSTGSTYEQYF TGTGCCAGCAGTCTACCGTCGACAGGTTCTACCTACGAGCAGTACTTC
. many TRBJ2-7 TRBV29-1 CSVVHDSRDSGYEQYF TGCAGCGTTGTCCATGACTCGCGGGACTCAGGATACGAGCAGTACTTC
. . TRBJ2-5 TRBV28 CATARQTETQYF TGTGCCACCGCGAGACAGACAGAGACCCAGTACTTC
. . TRBJ1-1 TRBV3-1 CASSVLGGSGTEAFF TGTGCCAGCAGCGTTCTTGGGGGGAGCGGCACTGAAGCTTTCTTT
. . TRBJ1-6 TRBV12-3/TRBV12-4 CASCYGGDESNSPLHF TGTGCCAGCTGCTACGGGGGAGACGAGAGTAATTCACCCCTCCACTTT
. few TRBJ2-4 TRBV7-9 CASRQGNIQYF TGTGCCAGCCGTCAGGGAAACATTCAGTACTTC
. . TRBJ1-6 TRBV6-5 CASSYGQDNSPLHF TGTGCCAGCAGTTATGGGCAAGATAATTCACCCCTCCACTTT
TRBD1 few TRBJ1-2 TRBV20-1 CSARSRGQGNNYGYTF TGCAGTGCTAGATCGAGAGGACAGGGAAATAACTATGGCTACACCTTC
. few TRBJ1-2 TRBV28 CASSLMRPVVDGYTF TGTGCCAGCAGTTTAATGAGGCCCGTTGTGGACGGCTACACCTTC
. few TRBJ2-3 TRBV20-1 CSARSTNTDTQYF TGCAGTGCTAGATCCACCAATACAGATACGCAGTATTTT
. many TRBJ2-4 TRBV6-5 CAVRGAAKNIQYF TGTGCCGTACGGGGGGCGGCCAAAAACATTCAGTACTTC
TRBD1 . TRBJ2-5 TRBV20-1 CSAITGNAGGNQETQYF TGCAGTGCTATTACTGGGAACGCAGGGGGAAACCAAGAGACCCAGTACTTC
. . TRBJ2-7 TRBV20-1 CSAGPFGSEQYF TGCAGTGCTGGCCCCTTTGGCAGCGAGCAGTACTTC
. few TRBJ2-7 TRBV13 CASSRRTVSYEQYF TGTGCCAGCAGCCGTCGGACAGTATCCTACGAGCAGTACTTC
. once TRBJ1-1 TRBV30 CAWSVLSAAEAFF TGTGCCTGGAGTGTTTTGTCCGCGGCCGAAGCTTTCTTT
TRBD1 . TRBJ2-7 TRBV14 CASRRQGANYEQYF TGTGCCAGCAGGAGACAGGGGGCGAACTACGAGCAGTACTTC
. . TRBJ2-3 TRBV12-3/TRBV12-4 CASFFRASADAQYF TGTGCCAGCTTTTTTAGAGCTAGCGCAGATGCGCAGTATTTT
. . TRBJ2-3 TRBV20-1 CSAGDPGGGQDITDTQYF TGCAGTGCTGGAGACCCGGGGGGGGGACAGGACATCACAGATACGCAGTATTTT
. few TRBJ1-2 TRBV12-5 CASGASNYGYTF TGTGCTAGTGGCGCAAGCAACTATGGCTACACCTTC
. . TRBJ2-5 TRBV10-3 CAIRTGLQETQYF TGTGCCATCAGAACGGGGCTCCAAGAGACCCAGTACTTC
. . TRBJ2-3 TRBV12-3/TRBV12-4 CASRREAGDAQYF TGTGCCAGCAGACGCGAAGCAGGAGATGCGCAGTATTTT
. . TRBJ2-7 TRBV6-5 CASRHQPDRTYEQYF TGTGCCAGCAGACACCAACCGGACAGAACCTACGAGCAGTACTTC
. . TRBJ2-1 TRBV20-1 CSAAGGREVGEQFF TGCAGTGCCGCCGGCGGCAGGGAGGTTGGTGAGCAGTTCTTC
TRBD2 many TRBJ2-5 TRBV28 CASYRSSGGAETQYF TGTGCCAGTTACCGATCTAGCGGCGGGGCAGAGACCCAGTACTTC
. . TRBJ2-1 TRBV7-9 CASSLAVGVTEQFF TGTGCCAGCAGCTTAGCAGTAGGCGTCACTGAGCAGTTCTTC
. . TRBJ1-1 TRBV7-9 CASSLALENTEAFF TGTGCCAGCAGCTTAGCCCTCGAGAACACTGAAGCTTTCTTT
TRBD2 few TRBJ2-5 TRBV28 CASSQTSPPASGKETQYF TGTGCCAGCAGCCAAACGAGCCCCCCGGCTAGCGGAAAAGAGACCCAGTACTTC
. few TRBJ2-3 TRBV25-1 CASSHAGTTQYF TGTGCCAGCAGTCACGCAGGGACTACGCAGTATTTT
. few TRBJ2-3 TRBV28 CASRLEDTQYF TGTGCCAGCAGACTTGAAGATACGCAGTATTTT
. few TRBJ2-5 TRBV12-3/TRBV12-4 CASSFSSSQETQYF TGTGCCAGCAGTTTTTCGTCATCCCAAGAGACCCAGTACTTC
. few TRBJ1-4 TRBV9 CASSPGTSKDEKLFF TGTGCCAGCAGCCCCGGGACATCGAAAGATGAAAAACTGTTTTTT
TRBD2 few TRBJ2-6 TRBV15 CATSTGLALSGANVLTF TGTGCCACCTCCACGGGACTAGCTCTATCTGGGGCCAACGTCCTGACTTTC
. few TRBJ1-2 TRBV5-1 CASSLDDNYGYTF TGCGCCAGCAGCTTGGATGATAACTATGGCTACACCTTC
. once TRBJ2-5 TRBV14 CASSDRQAVGETQYF TGTGCCAGCAGCGACCGACAGGCCGTGGGGGAGACCCAGTACTTC